This passage covers 13 T cell receptor beta chains from one sample sequenced in a study of CD8 T cells in ankylosing spondylitis. MiXCR, run by TCRdb on the 5' RACE reads, gives a single entry per CDR3 protein. The data contain 100,000 to 150,000 distinct CDR3 sequences, roughly 6.6% of them seen just once; the ten biggest clones take up 12%. Sequencing used blood, either unsorted or a sorted T cell fraction (not recorded which). The receptors stem from a male donor with ankylosing spondylitis or in good health (not recorded which).

At least ten counts were recorded for this clonotype. The chain carries TRBV27 and TRBJ1-2; perhaps TRBD1 as D (6 bases). The germline CDR1 and CDR2 sequences are MNHEY and SMNVEV (reference sequence). This CDR3 contains 15 residues. Between the trimmed V and J ends, which lost 2 bases and 7 bases, there was a span of 17 bases. Here the CDR3 reads CASSLVSGPGVGYTF. CDR3 bases: TGTGCCAGCAGTTTAGTCAGTGGGCCAGGGGTTGGCTACACCTTC.

The sample holds many counts of this clonotype. The CDR3 here is CASSLLTDLHSGANVLTF. Written as DNA, the CDR3 is TGTGCCAGCAGCCTCCTTACAGACCTACACTCTGGGGCCAACGTCCTGACTTTC. J is TRBJ2-6 and V is TRBV6-2 or TRBV6-3; D unresolved. The CDR3 length is 18 residues. V was clipped by 6 bases and J by 0 bases, with 18 bases between them. From germline, CDR1 is MNHEY and CDR2 SVGEGT.

There are many counts of this clonotype. The J gene is TRBJ2-1, the V gene TRBV15; D is ambiguous. V dropped 0 bases and J dropped 2 bases, with 5 bases sitting between them. This CDR3 has 14 amino acids. Germline loops: CDR1 LNHNV, CDR2 YYDKDF (reference sequence). CDR3 nucleotides: TGTGCCACCAGCAGAGACCGGACCTACAATGAGCAGTTCTTC. It translates to CATSRDRTYNEQFF.

This rearrangement joins TRBV19 to TRBJ1-1; 7 positions match TRBD1. The germline V gene has CDR1 LNHDA and CDR2 SQIVND (reference sequence). V lost 5 bases to trimming and J lost 4 bases; unmatched junction nucleotides: 7. The CDR3 sequence is 14 residues long. This CDR3 is CASSARQGSTEAFF. CDR3 coding DNA: TGTGCCAGTAGTGCCCGACAGGGTAGCACTGAAGCTTTCTTT.

This clonotype was recorded many times. The chain combines TRBV10-3 with TRBJ2-1; either TRBD1 or TRBD2 may supply D (6 bases each). This CDR3 comprises 13 residues. The V and J ends lost 7 bases and 2 bases respectively, with 9 bases between them. The germline V gene has CDR1 ENHRY and CDR2 SYGVKD. The CDR3 reads CAIMGGPYNEQFF. In DNA form, the CDR3 reads TGTGCCATCATGGGGGGCCCCTACAATGAGCAGTTCTTC.

This clonotype occurred many times. This chain joins TRBV7-8 and TRBJ2-1; D might be TRBD2 (6 bases). V dropped 7 bases and J dropped 3 bases, with 19 bases sitting between them. Germline lookup yields CDR1 SGHVS and CDR2 FQNEAQ. The CDR3 is 16 amino acids. CDR3 coding DNA: TGTGCCAGCACCACCCTCGAGGTAGCGGTCTACAATGAGCAGTTCTTC. The encoded protein is CASTTLEVAVYNEQFF.

This clonotype was counted ten times or more. This chain connects TRBV7-2 to TRBJ2-7; D may be TRBD2 (5 bases). V dropped 4 bases and J dropped 2 bases, with 12 bases sitting between them. This CDR3 has 14 amino acids. CDR1 is SGHTA, CDR2 FQGNSA, per germline. The CDR3 bases are TGTGCCAGCAGCTCAATCGACGGGACCTACGAGCAGTACTTC. This sequence encodes CASSSIDGTYEQYF.

This clonotype was observed many times. The chain couples TRBV12-3 or TRBV12-4 to TRBJ2-1; D gene unclear. V dropped 1 base and J dropped 5 bases, with 3 bases sitting between them. The CDR3 totals 12 residues. CDR3 in DNA: TGTGCCAGCAGTTTAGTGAACAATGAGCAGTTCTTC. It codes for CASSLVNNEQFF.

J is TRBJ2-3 and V is TRBV3-1; the match to TRBD2 covers 9 bases. Germline CDR1 LGHDT, CDR2 YNNKEL (reference sequence). The CDR3 is 16 residues long. V was pared by 2 bases and J by 6 bases, with 9 bases of the junction left unmatched. This CDR3 reads CASSQWPSGVGDTQYF. CDR3 bases: TGTGCCAGCAGCCAATGGCCTAGCGGGGTTGGTGATACGCAGTATTTT.

Many counts were recorded for this clonotype. The V and J genes are TRBV10-3 and TRBJ1-1, with 7 bases lining up with TRBD1. V lost 10 bases to trimming and J lost 2 bases; unmatched junction nucleotides: 7. CDR1 ENHRY and CDR2 SYGVKD come from the germline V gene. This CDR3 is built from 13 residues. This CDR3 is CASRRGSNTEAFF. CDR3 sequence (DNA): TGTGCCAGCCGCAGGGGGTCTAACACTGAAGCTTTCTTT.

At least ten counts were recorded for this clonotype. The rearrangement links TRBV5-1 to TRBJ1-2; the D gene is possibly TRBD1 (6 bases). The CDR3 loop spans 14 amino acids. V lost 0 bases and J lost 2, with 8 bases in between. In germline, CDR1 is SGHRS, CDR2 YFSETQ. The CDR3 loop is CASSLGTGNYGYTF. In DNA form, the CDR3 reads TGCGCCAGCAGCTTGGGAACAGGGAACTATGGCTACACCTTC.

This clonotype occurred many times. V usage is TRBV7-9 and J usage is TRBJ1-1, with D hard to call. Per the germline V gene, CDR1 is SEHNR and CDR2 is FQNEAQ (reference sequence). V was cut by 4 bases and J by 0 bases, with 6 bases left in between. The CDR3 length is 13 residues. The CDR3: CASSSFMNTEAFF. For the CDR3, the DNA is TGTGCCAGCAGCTCCTTCATGAACACTGAAGCTTTCTTT.

The CDR3 DNA sequence: TGTGCCAGCAGCCATACCGTCCAGTCGGGATCACCCCTCCACTTT. Translating gives CASSHTVQSGSPLHF. The V gene is TRBV3-1, the J gene TRBJ1-6; D is uncertain. This CDR3 spans 15 amino acids. Germline CDR1 and CDR2: LGHDT and YNNKEL (reference sequence). Trimming cost V 3 bases and J 10 bases, with 16 bases left between them.